The subject of this entry is one T cell receptor (beta chain). Antigen: not known. These data are taken from a study of T-cell memory formation after mild COVID-19. On the study more broadly: The study found TCR clusters largely donor specific.

Germline V gene sequence: CDR1 SEHNR, CDR2 FQNEAQ (reference sequence). The CDR3 has 14 residues. Trimming took off 5 bases at V and 2 bases at J, with 12 bases between the two ends. Whole-study results and caveats: CD4+ contracting clones were mainly CM and EM; CD8+ ones, EMRA.

Each CDR3 protein gets one entry after TCRdb re-called the 5' RACE reads with MiXCR. This table holds about 440,000 distinct CDR3 sequences, about 20% found once. This TCR came from an adult woman who had mild COVID-19 (a few samples of this study predate the infection). Cell type and time point are not known. Sequencing was performed on PBMCs or a T cell subset sorted from them (not recorded which). The V gene is TRBV7-9, the J gene TRBJ2-5; D perhaps matches TRBD1 (6 bases). The chain's CDR3 is CASSLDRTQETQYF. The CDR3 bases are TGTGCCAGCAGCCTCGACAGGACGCAAGAGACCCAGTACTTC.